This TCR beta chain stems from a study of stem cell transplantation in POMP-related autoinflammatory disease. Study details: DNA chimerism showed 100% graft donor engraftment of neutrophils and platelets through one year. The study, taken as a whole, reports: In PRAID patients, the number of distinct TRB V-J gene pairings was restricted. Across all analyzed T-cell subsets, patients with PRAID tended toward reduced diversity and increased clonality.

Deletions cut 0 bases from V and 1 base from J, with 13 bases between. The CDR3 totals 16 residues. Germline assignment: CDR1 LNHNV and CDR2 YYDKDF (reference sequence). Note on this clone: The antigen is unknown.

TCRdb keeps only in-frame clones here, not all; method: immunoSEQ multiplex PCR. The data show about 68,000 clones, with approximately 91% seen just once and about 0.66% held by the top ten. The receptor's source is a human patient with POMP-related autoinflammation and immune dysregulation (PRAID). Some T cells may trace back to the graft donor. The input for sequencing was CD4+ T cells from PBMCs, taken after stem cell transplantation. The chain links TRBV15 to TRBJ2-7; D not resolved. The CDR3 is CATSRDFGDGSYEQYF. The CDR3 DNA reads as TGTGCCACCAGCAGAGATTTCGGAGACGGTTCCTACGAGCAGTACTTC.